What follows are 20 T cell receptor beta chains derived from one specimen sequenced in a study of shared clonotypes between healthy human individuals. Produced via immunoSEQ multiplex PCR; TCRdb's table is partial and in-frame only. The table shows 1,400,000 or so clones, with approximately 98.5% occurring only once. Source material: naive CD4+ T cells sorted from blood. Subset of the sample: CD45RA+ positively selected. Source of these receptors: a man aged 25 to 40 in good health.

Here the CDR3 reads CASRSGTSRNIQYF. In DNA form, the CDR3 reads TGTGCCAGCAGGTCCGGGACATCTAGAAACATTCAGTACTTC. This chain links TRBV28 with TRBJ2-4; TRBD1 might be the D (6 bases). Germline V gene lookup returns CDR1 MDHEN and CDR2 SYDVKM. There are 14 residues in the CDR3. The V and J ends lost 6 bases and 6 bases respectively, with 15 bases between them.

This clone was seen just once. The gene calls are TRBV27 and TRBJ2-7, with 7 positions matching TRBD1. Looked up from germline, CDR1 is MNHEY and CDR2 is SMNVEV (reference sequence). The CDR3 is 16 residues long. V was clipped by 3 bases and J by 1 base; unmatched bases: 9. Here the CDR3 DNA reads TGTGCCAGCAGTTTGGGTGGGCAGGGGGTATCCTACGAGCAGTACTTC. This translates into CASSLGGQGVSYEQYF.

This clone was observed once. V usage is TRBV7-9 and J usage is TRBJ2-7; 7 bases fit TRBD2. The CDR3 is made up of 14 amino acids. The junction had 9 bases not matched to a gene; V was cut back by 4 bases and J by 6 bases. The germline V gene encodes CDR1 SEHNR and CDR2 FQNEAQ (reference sequence). The CDR3 region has the DNA TGTGCCAGCAGCTCCCGCAGCGGGATCTTCGAGCAGTACTTC. Amino acid sequence: CASSSRSGIFEQYF.

This rearrangement joins TRBV2 to TRBJ2-7, with TRBD1 matching over 8 bases. CDR3 length: 17 amino acids. J lost 0 bases, V lost 6 bases, and 13 bases had no gene match. The germline gives CDR1 SNHLY, CDR2 FYNNEI. CDR3: CASSILPPTGASYEQYF. The CDR3 DNA sequence: TGTGCCAGCAGCATACTACCTCCGACAGGGGCCTCCTACGAGCAGTACTTC. The entire variable domain, with the rest obtained from reference TRBV2 and TRBJ2-7, is as follows: EPEVTQTPSHQVTQMGQEVILRCVPISNHLYFYWYRQILGQKVEFLVSFYNNEISEKSEIFDDQFSVERPDGSNFTLKIRSTKLEDSAMYFCASSILPPTGASYEQYFGPGTRLTVT.

V is TRBV5-1 and J is TRBJ2-3; D is undetermined. The germline gives CDR1 SGHRS, CDR2 YFSETQ. This CDR3 is 12 amino acids long. Trimming shortened V by 4 bases and J by 5 bases, and 8 bases separated the two germline ends. CDR3 residues: CASSEPGDTQYF. For the CDR3, the DNA is TGCGCCAGCAGCGAGCCTGGAGATACGCAGTATTTT.

The chain has TRBV7-2 and TRBJ2-5, with D perhaps given as TRBD1 or TRBD2 (5 bases each). Per germline, CDR1 SGHTA and CDR2 FQGNSA. The CDR3 has 14 amino acids. Trimming removed 5 bases at V and 5 bases at J, with 15 bases between. In DNA form, the CDR3 reads TGTGCCAGCAGCCGTGAGAGGGGTGGCGAGACCCAGTACTTC. It yields the protein CASSRERGGETQYF.

V is TRBV9 and J is TRBJ2-5; possibly TRBD1 or TRBD2 for D (6 bases each). Germline V lookup: CDR1 SGDLS, CDR2 YYNGEE. Trimming took 4 bases from V and 3 from J, leaving 13 bases between them. This CDR3 contains 14 residues. The CDR3 DNA is TGTGCCAGCAGCCGAGGGGGGCAGGAAGAGACCCAGTACTTC. Translation: CASSRGGQEETQYF. Variable domain in full (rest from reference TRBV9 and TRBJ2-5): DSGVTQTPKHLITATGQRVTLRCSPRSGDLSVYWYQQSLDQGLQFLIQYYNGEERAKGNILERFSAQQFPDLHSELNLSSLELGDSALYFCASSRGGQEETQYFGPGTRLLVL.

The chain carries TRBV7-8 and TRBJ2-1; possible D gene TRBD1, 6 bases. There are 17 residues in the CDR3. The V end was cut by 0 bases, the J end by 7 bases, with 19 bases between. Germline V CDR1 and CDR2: SGHVS, FQNEAQ. The CDR3 region is CASSLALGHRSRNEQFF. In DNA form, the CDR3 reads TGTGCCAGCAGCTTAGCGCTGGGACATAGGAGTCGGAATGAGCAGTTCTTC.

The CDR3 is CAISERGLDYEQYF. The CDR3 DNA reads TGTGCCATCAGTGAGCGTGGACTCGACTACGAGCAGTACTTC. The V and J genes are TRBV10-3 and TRBJ2-7; D might be TRBD2 (5 bases). CDR3 length: 14 residues. V was shortened by 2 bases and J by 3 bases, with 11 bases between the two germline ends. CDR1 ENHRY and CDR2 SYGVKD come from the germline V gene.

The chain combines TRBV5-1 with TRBJ2-2; 7 nucleotides agree with TRBD2. With V trimmed by 4 bases and J by 7 bases, 10 bases remained unmatched. CDR1 is SGHRS and CDR2 is YFSETQ in the germline V gene. The CDR3 is 15 amino acids. The CDR3 region is CASSPQGSGFGELFF. CDR3 bases: TGCGCCAGCAGCCCCCAGGGTAGCGGGTTCGGGGAGCTGTTTTTT.

V usage is TRBV7-6 and J usage is TRBJ1-3, with D perhaps TRBD1 (6 bases). This CDR3 is built from 16 residues. Germline V lookup: CDR1 SGHVS, CDR2 FNYEAQ. Trimming pared 2 bases from V and 4 bases from J, leaving 15 bases between. The CDR3, as DNA: TGTGCCAGCAGCTTAAGTAGGGGGGGCTCCGGAAACACCATATATTTT. Its translation is CASSLSRGGSGNTIYF.

The chain couples TRBV13 to TRBJ2-3, with TRBD2 identical over 12 bases. J gave up 2 bases and V 1 base, and 4 bases lay outside the gene matches. Germline lookup yields CDR1 PRHDT and CDR2 FYEKMQ (reference sequence). The CDR3 extends over 17 amino acids. The CDR3 sequence is CASSLAGLAGNTDTQYF. The DNA of the CDR3 is TGTGCCAGCAGCTTAGCCGGACTAGCGGGGAACACAGATACGCAGTATTTT.

The rearrangement joins TRBV5-4 to TRBJ2-1; D unresolved. The length of the CDR3 is 15 residues. Germline lookup yields CDR1 SGHNT and CDR2 YYREEE (reference sequence). Trimming shortened V by 2 bases and J by 0 bases, and 9 bases separated the two germline ends. The CDR3 spells CASSFQTSSYNEQFF. CDR3 DNA: TGTGCCAGCAGCTTTCAGACGAGCTCCTACAATGAGCAGTTCTTC.

The J gene is TRBJ2-2, the V gene TRBV28; 12 bases agree with TRBD2. Per germline, CDR1 MDHEN and CDR2 SYDVKM. This CDR3 region has 18 residues. The junction had 12 bases not matched to a gene; V was cut back by 5 bases and J by 5 bases. CDR3 coding DNA: TGTGCCAGCAGTATCTCTCTAGCGGGAGGGCCAAGGACCGGGGAGCTGTTTTTT. Translated, it gives CASSISLAGGPRTGELFF.

The chain joins TRBV7-9 to TRBJ1-5; 10 positions match TRBD1. Germline V gives CDR1 SEHNR, CDR2 FQNEAQ (reference sequence). V shed 5 bases, J shed 2 bases, and the junction held 12 bases outside the gene matches. CDR3 length equals 18 residues. CDR3 amino acids: CASSPVLGQGSGNQPQHF. DNA of the CDR3: TGTGCCAGCAGCCCCGTCTTGGGACAGGGGTCCGGCAATCAGCCCCAGCATTTT.

For this clone: Other DNA sequences in the sample encode the same CDR3. DNA for the CDR3: TGTGCCAGCAGTCGGGACTCCTACGAGCAGTACTTC. Translating it yields CASSRDSYEQYF. The V call is TRBV2, the J call TRBJ2-7; tentative D call: TRBD2 (5 bases). Germline lookup yields CDR1 SNHLY and CDR2 FYNNEI. V lost 5 bases and J 0 bases, leaving 5 bases between the germline ends. CDR3 length: 12 residues.

This clone appeared a single time. The V and J genes are TRBV5-1 and TRBJ2-7; D may be TRBD2 (6 bases). The CDR3 runs 15 residues. Germline CDR1 SGHRS, CDR2 YFSETQ. V lost 4 bases, J lost 4 bases, and 18 bases lay in between. CDR3 in DNA: TGCGCCAGCAGCCGAGCCGGGACTGCACTGTACGAGCAGTACTTC. Protein: CASSRAGTALYEQYF.

For this clone: In the same sample, other DNA sequences code for this CDR3. DNA of the CDR3: TGCGCCAGCAGCTTGGTGGGGGCTAGCTACGAGCAGTACTTC. Protein sequence: CASSLVGASYEQYF. The chain has TRBV5-1 and TRBJ2-7, with D possibly being TRBD1 (6 bases). Trimming cost V 0 bases and J 3 bases, with 10 bases left between them. The CDR3 covers 14 residues. From germline, CDR1 is SGHRS and CDR2 YFSETQ.

Comment on this clone: Within the sample, other DNA sequences also encode this same CDR3. The chain carries TRBV7-9 and TRBJ2-3; D gene uncertain. CDR1 SEHNR and CDR2 FQNEAQ come from the germline V gene (reference sequence). V was shortened by 6 bases and J by 2 bases, with 3 bases between the two germline ends. The CDR3 runs 11 residues. The CDR3 sequence: CASSPTDTQYF. For the CDR3, the DNA is TGTGCCAGCAGTCCCACAGATACGCAGTATTTT.

The CDR3 sequence: CASSLPPGQGIYNEQFF. Written as DNA, the CDR3 is TGCGCCAGCAGCTTGCCGCCGGGACAGGGCATCTACAATGAGCAGTTCTTC. V is TRBV5-1 and J is TRBJ2-1; TRBD1 aligns across 9 bases. V trimming: 1 base; J trimming: 3 bases; junction bases outside the gene matches: 8. Germline V gives CDR1 SGHRS, CDR2 YFSETQ. The CDR3 loop spans 17 amino acids.